The 22 T cell receptor beta chains given below trace back to one sample, sequenced in a study of cytomegalovirus exposure and HLA in healthy donors. The PCR ran on 60 Vbeta and 13 Jbeta primers. This table comes from immunoSEQ multiplex PCR, and its TCRdb copy is limited to in-frame clones, with some not included. The table shows about 82,000 clones, with around 77% occurring only once. Sequencing used PBMCs. Receptor source: a man in his fifties in good health and CMV-seronegative.

This chain uses TRBV2 with TRBJ2-6; D is unclear. The CDR3 totals 16 residues. Germline CDR1 is SNHLY and CDR2 is FYNNEI. V lost 4 bases, J lost 2 bases, and 12 bases lay in between. The CDR3 nucleotides read TGTGCCAGCAGTGTTGGCAGGATGGCTGGGGCCAACGTCCTGACTTTC. It encodes CASSVGRMAGANVLTF.

The V gene is TRBV27, the J gene TRBJ1-1; D might be TRBD1 (6 bases). Trimming left V 4 bases short and J 4 bases short, with 16 bases between. CDR1 and CDR2 (germline): MNHEY, SMNVEV (reference sequence). This CDR3 region has 15 residues. The CDR3 bases are TGTGCCAGCAGTTCGCCGGGACAAAGTAGCACTGAAGCTTTCTTT. As protein: CASSSPGQSSTEAFF.

J is TRBJ1-5 and V is TRBV28; TRBD1 might be the D (6 bases). CDR1 is MDHEN and CDR2 is SYDVKM in the germline V gene. The CDR3 covers 15 residues. V was shortened by 5 bases and J by 5 bases, with 16 bases between the two germline ends. Here the CDR3 DNA reads TGTGCCAGCAGTATTGTCGGACAGAAGTATCAGCCCCAGCATTTT. Translated: CASSIVGQKYQPQHF.

The chain uses TRBV4-2 and TRBJ1-5; 7 bases match TRBD1. The CDR3 is 14 residues long. Germline values: CDR1 LGHNA, CDR2 YNFKEQ. V was clipped by 3 bases and J by 4 bases; unmatched bases: 3. The CDR3: CASSQEQGNQPQHF. The CDR3, as DNA: TGTGCCAGCAGCCAGGAACAGGGGAATCAGCCCCAGCATTTT.

In its sample, this clone was seen once. This chain links TRBV2 with TRBJ2-7, with 10 nucleotides matching TRBD1. The germline V gene encodes CDR1 SNHLY and CDR2 FYNNEI. Unmatched junction bases numbered 5, after V lost 8 bases and J lost 4 bases. This CDR3 is 13 amino acids long. CDR3 loop: CASGRQGAYEQYF. In DNA, the CDR3 is TGTGCCAGCGGTCGACAGGGGGCTTACGAGCAGTACTTC. Looking up the rest from reference TRBV2 and TRBJ2-7 gives the full variable domain: EPEVTQTPSHQVTQMGQEVILRCVPISNHLYFYWYRQILGQKVEFLVSFYNNEISEKSEIFDDQFSVERPDGSNFTLKIRSTKLEDSAMYFCASGRQGAYEQYFGPGTRLTVT.

This clone was recorded only once. The rearrangement joins TRBV4-1 to TRBJ1-4; D perhaps matches TRBD1 (6 bases). The V and J ends lost 0 bases and 0 bases respectively, with 8 bases between them. In germline, CDR1 is MGHRA, CDR2 YSYEKL. The CDR3 length is 16 residues. For the CDR3, the DNA is TGCGCCAGCAGCCAAGATTGGACAGCAACTAATGAAAAACTGTTTTTT. Residues: CASSQDWTATNEKLFF.

The chain links TRBV4-1 to TRBJ2-2; 16 bases agree with TRBD2. The CDR3 is 17 residues long. With V trimmed by 1 base and J by 7 bases, 3 bases remained unmatched. Germline V gene lookup returns CDR1 MGHRA and CDR2 YSYEKL. Written as DNA, the CDR3 is TGCGCCAGCAGCCAAGGGGGACTAGCGGGGGGGCGCGGGGAGCTGTTTTTT. This sequence encodes CASSQGGLAGGRGELFF.

V usage is TRBV19 and J usage is TRBJ2-2; TRBD2 matches 8 bases. CDR1 and CDR2 (germline): LNHDA, SQIVND (reference sequence). The trim removed 3 bases at V and 4 bases at J, leaving 7 bases unmatched. CDR3 size: 16 residues. CDR3 bases: TGTGCCAGTAGTATCGGGCGGGGGGCTGGCACCGGGGAGCTGTTTTTT. Its translation is CASSIGRGAGTGELFF.

The chain recombines TRBV30 with TRBJ1-2, with 7 bases aligning to TRBD1. The CDR3 is 13 residues long. The germline V gene has CDR1 GTSNPN and CDR2 SVGIG (reference sequence). The J segment lost 2 bases and the V segment lost 4 bases, leaving 4 bases of the junction unmatched. The CDR3 loop reads CAWIRDRNYGYTF. As DNA, the CDR3 is TGTGCCTGGATCCGGGACAGAAACTATGGCTACACCTTC.

The chain couples TRBV5-1 to TRBJ2-5; a possible D gene is TRBD2 (6 bases). The end of the DNA aligns better with TRBJ2-7, so the J call may be wrong. The CDR3 has 14 amino acids. Per the germline V gene, CDR1 is SGHRS and CDR2 is YFSETQ. The CDR3 sequence: CASSLGDFLGEQYF. The DNA of the CDR3 is TGCGCCAGCAGCTTAGGGGACTTTCTTGGCGAGCAGTACTTC.

The chain carries TRBV5-4 and TRBJ2-1, with 9 bases aligning to TRBD1. The CDR3 is made up of 15 amino acids. The germline V gene encodes CDR1 SGHNT and CDR2 YYREEE (reference sequence). V gave up 3 bases and J gave up 8 bases; unmatched junction bases: 9. This CDR3 reads CASSSSYTGGDEQFF. The CDR3 DNA reads as TGTGCCAGCAGCTCGTCATACACAGGGGGCGATGAGCAGTTCTTC.

This chain joins TRBV11-2 and TRBJ1-1; D remains ambiguous. Trimming removed 5 bases at V and 1 base at J, with 8 bases between. CDR3 length equals 13 residues. In germline, CDR1 is SGHAT, CDR2 FQNNGV. The CDR3 region has the DNA TGTGCCAGCAGCCGTCAGAAGAACACTGAAGCTTTCTTT. Protein sequence: CASSRQKNTEAFF. Filled out from reference TRBV11-2 and TRBJ1-1, the complete variable domain reads EAGVAQSPRYKIIEKRQSVAFWCNPISGHATLYWYQQILGQGPKLLIQFQNNGVVDDSQLPKDRFSAERLKGVDSTLKIQPAKLEDSAVYLCASSRQKNTEAFFGQGTRLTVV.

The gene calls are TRBV29-1 and TRBJ2-7; no firm D call. Trimming stripped 5 bases from V and 4 bases from J, with 9 bases between. Germline V gene lookup returns CDR1 SQVTM and CDR2 ANQGSEA. The CDR3 sequence is 11 residues long. The CDR3 DNA reads as TGCAGCGTTACTGAGGCGTACGAGCAGTACTTC. This sequence encodes CSVTEAYEQYF.

The V call is TRBV6-1, the J call TRBJ1-2; a possible D gene is TRBD1 (5 bases). The V gene's germline CDR1 is MNHNS and CDR2 SASEGT. V was trimmed by 8 bases and J by 4 bases, leaving 17 bases between them. CDR3 length: 14 residues. CDR3 sequence: CASLDSLFVYGYTF. The CDR3 DNA follows: TGTGCCAGCCTAGACAGCCTTTTTGTCTATGGCTACACCTTC.

This clone was found once. V usage is TRBV25-1 and J usage is TRBJ2-2; TRBD1 is a possible D gene (6 bases). The CDR3 has 13 residues. Trimming removed 6 bases at V and 7 bases at J, with 12 bases between. Germline CDR1 MGHDK, CDR2 SYGVNS. The CDR3 nucleotides read TGTGCCAGCAGGGCCCCGGGACACGGGGAGCTGTTTTTT. Translated: CASRAPGHGELFF.

This clone has only a few counts. The chain carries TRBV6-6 and TRBJ1-1; D is unclear. Trimming cost V 7 bases and J 1 base, with 10 bases left between them. Per the germline V gene, CDR1 is MNHNY and CDR2 is SVGAGI (reference sequence). The CDR3 is 13 residues long. The CDR3 coding sequence is TGTGCCAGCACCTACCCGGGGAACACTGAAGCTTTCTTT. Its translation: CASTYPGNTEAFF.

V usage is TRBV19 and J usage is TRBJ2-7; no firm D call. The CDR3 is 15 residues long. Germline CDR1 reads LNHDA; CDR2 reads SQIVND (reference sequence). V dropped 7 bases and J dropped 3 bases, with 19 bases sitting between them. The CDR3 region has the DNA TGTGCCAGTACCCCGTCCACAGTTGGGCTCTACGAGCAGTACTTC. Its protein is CASTPSTVGLYEQYF.

The chain has TRBV6-4 and TRBJ2-6, with D uncertain. V lost 4 bases and J 2 bases, leaving 6 bases between the germline ends. The CDR3 loop spans 14 amino acids. Germline CDR1 and CDR2: MRHNA and SNTAGT. The CDR3 reads CASSVAPGANVLTF. The CDR3 DNA reads TGTGCCAGCAGTGTGGCACCTGGGGCCAACGTCCTGACTTTC.

V is TRBV9 and J is TRBJ2-7; tentative D call: TRBD2 (6 bases). The CDR3 sequence is 12 residues long. Trimming took 1 base from V and 9 from J, leaving 11 bases between them. CDR1 and CDR2 (germline): SGDLS, YYNGEE. The CDR3 DNA follows: TGTGCCAGCAGCGTATTGGGGGGAGGGCAGTACTTC. Its translation is CASSVLGGGQYF.

V and J are TRBV5-5 and TRBJ1-3; D is ambiguous. This CDR3 is built from 17 residues. CDR1 is SGHKS, CDR2 YYEKEE, per germline (reference sequence). Between the trimmed V and J ends, which lost 1 base and 0 bases, there was a span of 14 bases. CDR3 DNA: TGTGCCAGCAGCTTGTCGGTCGAAGCGTACTCTGGAAACACCATATATTTT. This gives the protein CASSLSVEAYSGNTIYF.

The chain employs TRBV19 and TRBJ2-1; 9 bases match TRBD1. Germline lookup yields CDR1 LNHDA and CDR2 SQIVND (reference sequence). The CDR3 sequence is 15 residues long. J gave up 6 bases and V 6 bases, and 9 bases lay outside the gene matches. The CDR3 bases are TGTGCCAGTAGCTTGCCGGGACAGGGCAGCAATGAGCAGTTCTTC. Translating it yields CASSLPGQGSNEQFF.

The chain joins TRBV2 to TRBJ2-3; 8 nucleotides align to TRBD2. This CDR3 is built from 16 residues. The V gene end was trimmed by 8 bases and the J gene end by 2 bases; junction bases not matched to a gene: 12. Germline assignment: CDR1 SNHLY and CDR2 FYNNEI. This CDR3 reads CASLQNAGGFTDTQYF. Written as DNA, the CDR3 is TGTGCCAGCTTACAGAACGCGGGGGGATTCACAGATACGCAGTATTTT.